This T cell receptor beta chain is drawn from a study of T cells in narcolepsy. CDR1 and CDR2 (germline): SGHRS, YFSETQ. This CDR3 comprises 15 residues. V lost 4 bases and J lost 1; bases outside the gene matches: 5. This table comes from immunoSEQ multiplex PCR, and its TCRdb copy is limited to in-frame clones, with some not included. Here the sample spans around 28,000 clones, about three quarters being singletons. Source material: CD45RA- memory CD4+ T cells from PBMCs. The chain recombines TRBV5-1 with TRBJ2-3, with 8 bases aligning to TRBD1. This clonotype originated in a human donor with narcolepsy. Here the CDR3 reads CASSPDRAGTDTQYF. The DNA of the CDR3 is TGCGCCAGCAGCCCGGACAGGGCGGGCACAGATACGCAGTATTTT.